This TCR beta chain is drawn from a study of blood T cells in healthy people across ages. The CDR3 consists of 12 residues. V gave up 4 bases and J gave up 6 bases, with 9 bases separating them. Whole-study results and caveats: Unknown donor CMV status possibly confounded expanded clonotype changes. Older age went with lower TCR beta diversity per million T cells, in a roughly linear way.

As to this clonotype: Its target is not known.

A J-beta primer mix and a sample-barcoded 5' primer were used in a second PCR of about 6 to 12 cycles. TCRdb ran MiXCR on the 5' RACE reads and lists one entry per CDR3 protein. The sample records more than 650,000 distinct CDR3 sequences, 22% being singletons. The sequenced sample was blood. This receptor was taken from a man between 65 and 79 years old in good health. V usage is TRBV12-3 or TRBV12-4 and J usage is TRBJ1-1; D call uncertain. CDR3 sequence: CASSSRMAEAFF. As DNA, the CDR3 is TGTGCCAGCAGTTCTCGAATGGCTGAAGCTTTCTTT.